Presented here are 11 T cell receptor beta chains from one specimen sequenced in a study of T cell repertoires in cytomegalovirus infection. TCRdb reanalysed the reads using MiXCR and keeps one entry per CDR3 protein. The sample has 150,000 to 200,000 distinct CDR3 sequences, about 21% seen once. Sequenced input: PBMCs. These receptors were collected from a human donor in good health (CMV status not recorded). Some clones in this sample may be carry-over from other donors' samples.

This clonotype was picked up many times. The V and J genes are TRBV7-9 and TRBJ2-3; 8 bases fit TRBD2. V gave up 5 bases and J gave up 1 base; unmatched junction bases: 17. Germline CDR1 and CDR2: SEHNR and FQNEAQ (reference sequence). This CDR3 has 19 residues. CDR3 residues: CASSTPPFTGREGTDTQYF. Written as DNA, the CDR3 is TGTGCCAGCAGCACACCCCCCTTTACAGGGCGGGAGGGCACAGATACGCAGTATTTT.

The chain couples TRBV10-3 to TRBJ2-1; the D is unclear. CDR1 ENHRY and CDR2 SYGVKD come from the germline V gene. The V end lost 7 bases, the J end lost 10 bases, and 11 bases lay between the germline ends. There are 11 residues in the CDR3. In DNA, the CDR3 is TGTGCCATCAAACGACGAGACGAGCAGTTCTTC. Translated: CAIKRRDEQFF.

This clonotype was seen at least ten times. The V gene is TRBV19, the J gene TRBJ2-2, with 9 bases matching TRBD2. Germline CDR1 LNHDA, CDR2 SQIVND (reference sequence). The CDR3 extends over 16 amino acids. V trimming: 8 bases; J trimming: 6 bases; junction bases outside the gene matches: 13. CDR3 sequence (DNA): TGTGCCAGTTCCCCGACCGGGACTAGCCTAGCCGGGGAGCTGTTTTTT. Its protein product is CASSPTGTSLAGELFF.

This clonotype was observed a few times. J is TRBJ1-5 and V is TRBV5-1, with 7 bases lining up with TRBD1. The CDR3 spans 15 residues. V trimming: 0 bases; J trimming: 7 bases; junction bases outside the gene matches: 7. Germline-derived CDR1 and CDR2 are SGHRS and YFSETQ. CDR3 region: CASSLEGGSGQPQHF. CDR3 in DNA: TGCGCCAGCAGCTTGGAAGGGGGCTCGGGACAGCCCCAGCATTTT.

The chain combines TRBV24-1 with TRBJ2-7; 9 nucleotides align to TRBD1. This CDR3 is built from 13 residues. The V gene end was trimmed by 10 bases and the J gene end by 5 bases; junction bases not matched to a gene: 8. CDR1 and CDR2 from the germline V gene are KGHDR and SFDVKD. CDR3 in amino acids: CATGRDRVHEQYF. The CDR3, as DNA: TGTGCCACGGGTCGGGACAGGGTCCACGAGCAGTACTTC.

The chain uses TRBV20-1 and TRBJ2-1, with 10 bases lining up with TRBD2. With V trimmed by 6 bases and J by 7 bases, 6 bases remained unmatched. This CDR3 region has 13 residues. Germline assignment: CDR1 DFQATT and CDR2 SNEGSKA (reference sequence). The CDR3 DNA follows: TGCAGTGCCCAGGGACTAGCGACAAATGAGCAGTTCTTC. It is translated as CSAQGLATNEQFF.

This clonotype was detected ten times or more. The V and J genes are TRBV11-2 and TRBJ2-2; D uncertain. Germline V CDR1 and CDR2: SGHAT, FQNNGV. The ends were cut back, 5 bases at V and 13 bases at J, with 14 bases in the middle. This CDR3 spans 12 amino acids. This CDR3 reads CASSVGDVLLFF. The DNA for the CDR3 is TGTGCCAGCAGCGTAGGAGACGTCCTGCTGTTTTTT.

Remarks on this clonotype: Sequence at one end of the junction differs from germline and may be a read error. The chain is built from TRBV28 and TRBJ2-6; D is possibly TRBD1 (5 bases). Per the germline V gene, CDR1 is MDHEN and CDR2 is SYDVKM. The CDR3 runs to 15 residues. CDR3 loop: CASSPWGAGTNVLTF. The CDR3 DNA sequence: TGTGCCAGCAGTCCCTGGGGCGCTGGGACCAACGTCCTGACTTTC.

This clonotype was seen only a few times. This chain joins TRBV29-1 and TRBJ2-2; D unresolved. V was clipped by 4 bases and J by 7 bases, with 7 bases between them. CDR1 and CDR2 (germline): SQVTM, ANQGSEA. The CDR3 has 11 residues. In nucleotides, the CDR3 is TGCAGCGTTGCGAGGTACGGGGAGCTGTTTTTT. Protein: CSVARYGELFF.

This clonotype has a handful of counts. The chain recombines TRBV6-5 with TRBJ2-5, with 7 bases that match TRBD2. The germline V gene has CDR1 MNHEY and CDR2 SVGAGI. V was pared by 0 bases and J by 9 bases, with 7 bases of the junction left unmatched. This CDR3 region has 14 residues. The CDR3: CASSYSRFGGAQYF. The DNA for the CDR3 is TGTGCCAGCAGTTACTCTCGCTTTGGGGGGGCCCAGTACTTC.

The chain couples TRBV7-8 to TRBJ2-1; 9 bases fit TRBD2. Germline-derived CDR1 and CDR2 are SGHVS and FQNEAQ. The CDR3 length is 18 residues. With 1 base clipped from V and 1 base from J, the junction kept 8 bases outside the gene matches. The CDR3, as DNA: TGTGCCAGCAGCTTAGAGGGCGGGAGGGCCGGGTCCTACAATGAGCAGTTCTTC. Its translation is CASSLEGGRAGSYNEQFF.